Below are 32 T cell receptor beta chains sequenced from a single sample in a study of blood T cell repertoires in COVID-19. The repertoire was sequenced with immunoSEQ multiplex PCR; TCRdb's copy has only in-frame clones and lacks some. The sample has about 210,000 clones, around nine tenths seen once. Sequencing was done on a sample of peripheral blood. The receptors shown here come from a young man with active or convalescent COVID-19.

The chain recombines TRBV11-1 with TRBJ2-7; TRBD2 is a possible D gene (6 bases). This CDR3 is built from 16 residues. With 5 bases removed from V and 0 bases from J, the gap between germline ends came to 17 bases. Germline CDR1 SGHAT, CDR2 FQDESV (reference sequence). CDR3 region: CASSPRGTFSSYEQYF. CDR3 bases: TGTGCCAGCAGCCCCCGGGGGACCTTTAGCTCCTACGAGCAGTACTTC. Full variable domain (missing parts from reference TRBV11-1 and TRBJ2-7): EAEVAQSPRYKITEKSQAVAFWCDPISGHATLYWYRQILGQGPELLVQFQDESVVDDSQLPKDRFSAERLKGVDSTLKIQPAELGDSAMYLCASSPRGTFSSYEQYFGPGTRLTVT.

The CDR3 is CATSFFADRGSEKLFF. CDR3 DNA: TGTGCCACCAGCTTCTTCGCCGACAGGGGTAGTGAAAAACTGTTTTTT. The chain links TRBV15 to TRBJ1-4; 8 bases agree with TRBD1. Germline V gene data show CDR1 as LNHNV and CDR2 as YYDKDF (reference sequence). This CDR3 region has 16 residues. Germline trimming cut 5 bases from V and 7 bases from J; bases unmatched to any gene: 12.

The CDR3 loop is CASSLEYTGTDTQYF. The CDR3, as DNA: TGTGCCAGCAGCTTGGAATATACAGGGACAGATACGCAGTATTTT. V usage is TRBV5-4 and J usage is TRBJ2-3; D is possibly TRBD1 (6 bases). Trimming took 0 bases from V and 3 from J, leaving 11 bases between them. The CDR3 has 15 amino acids. From germline, CDR1 is SGHNT and CDR2 YYREEE (reference sequence). The full variable domain, its missing parts supplied by reference TRBV5-4 and TRBJ2-3, is ETGVTQSPTHLIKTRGQQVTLRCSSQSGHNTVSWYQQALGQGPQFIFQYYREEENGRGNFPPRFSGLQFPNYSSELNVNALELDDSALYLCASSLEYTGTDTQYFGPGTRLTVL.

The chain joins TRBV6-5 to TRBJ1-2, with TRBD1 as a possible D gene (5 bases). V gave up 0 bases and J gave up 2 bases, with 13 bases separating them. This CDR3 region has 16 residues. The V gene's germline CDR1 is MNHEY and CDR2 SVGAGI. The CDR3 coding sequence is TGTGCCAGCAGTTACTCGAGAGGCAGGGCCAACTATGGCTACACCTTC. This codes for CASSYSRGRANYGYTF.

J is TRBJ2-5 and V is TRBV10-3, with D tentatively TRBD1 (5 bases). V was pared by 0 bases and J by 5 bases, with 13 bases between. CDR3 length: 15 amino acids. Looked up from germline, CDR1 is ENHRY and CDR2 is SYGVKD. CDR3 in amino acids: CAISESPRGAETQYF. In DNA, the CDR3 is TGTGCCATCAGTGAGTCGCCAAGGGGCGCGGAGACCCAGTACTTC.

The V gene is TRBV12-3 or TRBV12-4, the J gene TRBJ2-7; D is possibly TRBD1 (6 bases). Trimming took off 5 bases at V and 2 bases at J, with 10 bases between the two ends. The length of the CDR3 is 13 residues. CDR3 sequence reads: CASSPGTPYEQYF. Written as DNA, the CDR3 is TGTGCCAGCAGTCCGGGGACACCCTACGAGCAGTACTTC.

The chain joins TRBV10-3 to TRBJ1-2; 9 bases match TRBD1. This CDR3 spans 15 amino acids. Per germline, CDR1 ENHRY and CDR2 SYGVKD. Losses at the gene ends were 4 bases for V and 6 bases for J; bases not matched to a gene: 9. Written as DNA, the CDR3 is TGTGCCATCAGTGGACCGGGACAGGGATTGGATGGCTACACCTTC. Its protein product is CAISGPGQGLDGYTF.

J is TRBJ2-7 and V is TRBV2; weak D call: TRBD1 (5 bases). The CDR3 covers 15 residues. CDR1 is SNHLY and CDR2 is FYNNEI in the germline V gene. Trimming pared 6 bases from V and 2 bases from J, leaving 17 bases between. The CDR3 here is CASSVYGRDTYEQYF. Here the CDR3 DNA reads TGTGCCAGCAGCGTCTATGGCAGGGATACCTACGAGCAGTACTTC.

V is TRBV5-5 and J is TRBJ1-4, with D maybe TRBD1 (5 bases). Between the trimmed V and J ends, which lost 4 bases and 0 bases, there was a span of 10 bases. Per the germline V gene, CDR1 is SGHKS and CDR2 is YYEKEE (reference sequence). This CDR3 contains 15 residues. The chain's CDR3 is CASSGHRATNEKLFF. CDR3 DNA: TGTGCCAGCAGCGGACACAGAGCAACTAATGAAAAACTGTTTTTT.

The chain combines TRBV11-3 with TRBJ2-2; a weak D match, TRBD2 (5 bases). V was shortened by 2 bases and J by 0 bases, with 10 bases between the two germline ends. CDR1 and CDR2 (germline): SGHNT, YENEEA. CDR3 length: 16 residues. The CDR3 loop is CASSLYRETNTGELFF. CDR3 sequence (DNA): TGTGCCAGCAGCTTATATCGGGAAACGAACACCGGGGAGCTGTTTTTT.

This chain joins TRBV14 and TRBJ2-7; D may be TRBD2 (6 bases). The germline V and J ends were trimmed by 0 bases and 1 base, with 7 bases remaining between them. CDR1 is SGHDN and CDR2 is FVKESK in the germline V gene. The CDR3 runs to 14 residues. The CDR3 nucleotides read TGTGCCAGCAGCCAAGATCTAGCGTCCTACGAGCAGTACTTC. Protein product: CASSQDLASYEQYF.

For the CDR3, the DNA is TGTGCCAGCGCGGAGGGGACTAGCGTCTTGTATGAGCAGTTCTTC. Its protein product is CASAEGTSVLYEQFF. The chain couples TRBV11-3 to TRBJ2-1; 10 bases align to TRBD2. The germline CDR1 and CDR2 sequences are SGHNT and YENEEA. The V gene end was trimmed by 8 bases and the J gene end by 8 bases; junction bases not matched to a gene: 12. This CDR3 comprises 15 residues.

The CDR3 coding sequence is TGTGCCAGATGGAGCGCTAATAATCAGCCCCAGCATTTT. Protein product: CARWSANNQPQHF. This chain connects TRBV28 to TRBJ1-5; D gene unclear. CDR1 MDHEN and CDR2 SYDVKM come from the germline V gene. With 9 bases removed from V and 4 bases from J, the gap between germline ends came to 13 bases. The CDR3 length is 13 residues. Filled out from reference TRBV28 and TRBJ1-5, the complete variable domain reads DVKVTQSSRYLVKRTGEKVFLECVQDMDHENMFWYRQDPGLGLRLIYFSYDVKMKEKGDIPEGYSVSREKKERFSLILESASTNQTSMYLCARWSANNQPQHFGDGTRLSIL.

The CDR3 is CASSKNRALNTEAFF. Written as DNA, the CDR3 is TGTGCCAGCAGCAAAAACAGGGCATTGAACACTGAAGCTTTCTTT. V usage is TRBV11-3 and J usage is TRBJ1-1, with TRBD1 as a possible D gene (6 bases). Germline V CDR1 and CDR2: SGHNT, YENEEA. This CDR3 comprises 15 residues. Trimming shortened V by 5 bases and J by 0 bases, and 13 bases separated the two germline ends.

V is TRBV7-9 and J is TRBJ2-1; D unclear. The CDR3 contains 14 residues. Trimming stripped 1 base from V and 4 bases from J, with 8 bases between. Looked up from germline, CDR1 is SEHNR and CDR2 is FQNEAQ (reference sequence). In nucleotides, the CDR3 is TGTGCCAGCAGCTTAGTTTCAGGTTACAATGAGCAGTTCTTC. It specifies CASSLVSGYNEQFF. Complete variable domain (other parts from reference TRBV7-9 and TRBJ2-1): DTGVSQNPRHKITKRGQNVTFRCDPISEHNRLYWYRQTLGQGPEFLTYFQNEAQLEKSRLLSDRFSAERPKGSFSTLEIQRTEQGDSAMYLCASSLVSGYNEQFFGPGTRLTVL.

This clone showed up just a few times. The V gene is TRBV18, the J gene TRBJ2-1, with 12 nucleotides matching TRBD2. Trimming at V came to 5 bases and at J to 5 bases, leaving 4 bases not matched to a gene. Germline CDR1 and CDR2: KGHSH and LQKENI. This CDR3 comprises 15 residues. CDR3: CASSSGTSGHNEQFF. The CDR3 nucleotides read TGTGCCAGCTCATCAGGGACTAGCGGGCACAATGAGCAGTTCTTC. Full variable domain (remainder filled in from reference TRBV18 and TRBJ2-1): NAGVMQNPRHLVRRRGQEARLRCSPMKGHSHVYWYRQLPEEGLKFMVYLQKENIIDESGMPKERFSAEFPKEGPSILRIQQVVRGDSAAYFCASSSGTSGHNEQFFGPGTRLTVL.

This chain connects TRBV10-1 to TRBJ2-7, with 9 positions matching TRBD2. The CDR3 covers 16 residues. The germline CDR1 and CDR2 sequences are WNHNN and SYGVQD (reference sequence). The J segment lost 5 bases and the V segment lost 3 bases, leaving 11 bases of the junction unmatched. DNA of the CDR3: TGCGCCAGCAGTGAAGTAGCGGGACTAGCCGCCGACGAGCAGTACTTC. Protein: CASSEVAGLAADEQYF.

This chain uses TRBV9 with TRBJ1-1; 7 bases match TRBD1. The J segment lost 6 bases and the V segment lost 3 bases, leaving 8 bases of the junction unmatched. Germline V gives CDR1 SGDLS, CDR2 YYNGEE. This CDR3 comprises 14 residues. CDR3 DNA: TGTGCCAGCAGCGCGGGACAGCCGGGGGCTGAAGCTTTCTTT. Translation gives CASSAGQPGAEAFF.

This clone was recorded only once. This chain links TRBV27 with TRBJ2-5; 10 bases align to TRBD2. The CDR3 has 19 residues. Trimming removed 0 bases from V and 4 bases from J; junction bases left unmatched: 14. Germline V CDR1 and CDR2: MNHEY, SMNVEV (reference sequence). CDR3 in amino acids: CASSLSLSSGRAGGETQYF. The DNA for the CDR3 is TGTGCCAGCAGTTTATCTTTATCGAGCGGGAGGGCCGGGGGAGAGACCCAGTACTTC.

The chain employs TRBV18 and TRBJ2-3; 9 bases are a match to TRBD1. The germline gives CDR1 KGHSH, CDR2 LQKENI. Trimming at V came to 3 bases and at J to 0 bases, leaving 10 bases not matched to a gene. The CDR3 loop spans 18 amino acids. CDR3 protein: CASSPISPGTGSTDTQYF. CDR3 sequence (DNA): TGTGCCAGCTCACCCATAAGTCCCGGGACAGGGAGCACAGATACGCAGTATTTT.

The gene calls are TRBV19 and TRBJ2-6, with TRBD2 as a possible D gene (6 bases). CDR1 is LNHDA, CDR2 SQIVND, per germline (reference sequence). Trimming removed 11 bases at V and 0 bases at J, with 14 bases between. The CDR3 length is 15 residues. The CDR3, as DNA: TGTGCCGCCAAGCCCGGGGGCTCTGGGGCCAACGTCCTGACTTTC. It yields the protein CAAKPGGSGANVLTF.

The CDR3 DNA is TGTGCCAGCAGCCAAGATGCTAGCGGGAGCTCCTACGAGCAGTACTTC. This translates into CASSQDASGSSYEQYF. The rearrangement joins TRBV4-2 to TRBJ2-7; 10 bases align to TRBD2. Looked up from germline, CDR1 is LGHNA and CDR2 is YNFKEQ. V lost 0 bases, J lost 0 bases, and 2 bases stayed unmatched. The CDR3 extends over 16 amino acids.

This rearrangement joins TRBV19 to TRBJ2-1, with TRBD2 as a possible D gene (5 bases). The V and J ends lost 4 bases and 1 base respectively, with 8 bases between them. The CDR3 contains 14 residues. Germline values: CDR1 LNHDA, CDR2 SQIVND (reference sequence). Here the CDR3 DNA reads TGTGCCAGTAGTACACCGGGATCCTACAATGAGCAGTTCTTC. Amino acids: CASSTPGSYNEQFF.

This clone has just one count. The chain has TRBV7-2 and TRBJ2-1; 7 bases match TRBD1. The CDR3 is 16 residues long. Germline V gene sequence: CDR1 SGHTA, CDR2 FQGNSA. V was pared by 4 bases and J by 7 bases, with 13 bases of the junction left unmatched. In DNA form, the CDR3 reads TGTGCCAGCAGCTCAGGACAGGTGGTTCTGGGGAATGAGCAGTTCTTC. As protein: CASSSGQVVLGNEQFF.

The chain has TRBV19 and TRBJ2-3, with a tentative D call TRBD1 (6 bases). The CDR3 loop spans 13 amino acids. Germline CDR1 is LNHDA and CDR2 is SQIVND (reference sequence). V shed 5 bases and J shed 9 bases, with 15 bases lying between them. The CDR3, as DNA: TGTGCCAGTAGTCCCCAGGGGCTAGGCACGCAGTATTTT. This gives the protein CASSPQGLGTQYF.

The chain's CDR3 is CASRLAGVLNEQFF. The CDR3 nucleotides are TGTGCCAGCAGACTAGCGGGAGTCCTCAATGAGCAGTTCTTC. The chain is built from TRBV6-5 and TRBJ2-1, with 11 bases that match TRBD2. The germline CDR1 and CDR2 sequences are MNHEY and SVGAGI. With 6 bases clipped from V and 6 bases from J, the junction kept 4 bases outside the gene matches. The CDR3 covers 14 residues.

The genes are TRBV5-4 and TRBJ2-5; 7 bases align to TRBD2. The CDR3 runs 15 residues. Trimming cost V 4 bases and J 2 bases; bases outside gene matches: 8. Germline V gene data show CDR1 as SGHNT and CDR2 as YYREEE (reference sequence). CDR3 nucleotide sequence: TGTGCCAGCAGCCAGGCTGTTAGCGGGCAAGAGACCCAGTACTTC. This sequence encodes CASSQAVSGQETQYF.

This chain links TRBV4-1 with TRBJ2-7; D gene unclear. This CDR3 contains 16 residues. Trimming removed 4 bases at V and 6 bases at J, with 22 bases between. Germline V gene sequence: CDR1 MGHRA, CDR2 YSYEKL. The chain's CDR3 is CASSLETQRPLAEQYF. The DNA of the CDR3 is TGCGCCAGCAGCCTAGAAACCCAGCGACCTCTGGCCGAGCAGTACTTC.

CDR3 in amino acids: CATTSGTSGGNEQFF. The DNA of the CDR3 is TGTGCCACCACGTCCGGGACTAGCGGGGGTAATGAGCAGTTCTTC. The chain links TRBV18 to TRBJ2-1; the match to TRBD2 covers 14 bases. Germline V gives CDR1 KGHSH, CDR2 LQKENI. CDR3 length equals 15 residues. The J segment lost 7 bases and the V segment lost 10 bases, leaving 9 bases of the junction unmatched.

This clone was found a few times. The V call is TRBV30, the J call TRBJ1-1, with 7 bases fitting TRBD1. Germline V gene sequence: CDR1 GTSNPN, CDR2 SVGIG (reference sequence). There are 14 residues in the CDR3. V shed 3 bases and J 1 base; nucleotides not matched to a gene: 5. The CDR3: CAWSRGLANTEAFF. The CDR3 nucleotides are TGTGCCTGGAGCAGGGGGTTGGCGAACACTGAAGCTTTCTTT.

The chain links TRBV5-4 to TRBJ1-2; 9 nucleotides line up with TRBD1. Per the germline V gene, CDR1 is SGHNT and CDR2 is YYREEE (reference sequence). Unmatched junction bases numbered 13, after V lost 5 bases and J lost 8 bases. This CDR3 spans 15 amino acids. As DNA, the CDR3 is TGTGCCAGCAGGCACGTGGACAGGGGACGAGAAGGCTACACCTTC. It is translated as CASRHVDRGREGYTF.

This chain connects TRBV7-2 to TRBJ1-5; no firm D call. The CDR3 is 12 residues long. Per germline, CDR1 SGHTA and CDR2 FQGNSA. The germline V and J ends were trimmed by 1 base and 9 bases, with 7 bases remaining between them. The CDR3 loop is CASSLDTGPQHF. CDR3 DNA sequence: TGTGCCAGCAGCTTAGACACGGGGCCCCAGCATTTT.